This record looks at one T cell receptor (beta chain) sequence and its context. Its antigen is unidentified. The data were produced by immunoSEQ multiplex PCR, yet TCRdb's version contains in-frame clones alone and is incomplete. In the table there are 210,000 or so clones, approximately 94% of which are singletons. This specimen comes from a study of T cell responses to AZD1222 COVID-19 vaccine. Points from the study as a whole: It was only 6 or 7 AZD1222 recipients who were seropositive at baseline. Vaccination with two AZD1222 doses was followed by a rise in Spike-specific TCR breadth and depth. Unmutated variant regions reportedly attract nearly half of all spike-specific TCRs. Donors were chiefly white British, with a greater number of females, and clonal diversity was perhaps underestimated.

Unmatched junction bases numbered 10, after V lost 5 bases and J lost 1 base. Germline V gene data show CDR1 as MGHRA and CDR2 as YSYEKL. This CDR3 comprises 16 residues. The input for sequencing was peripheral blood, taken on day 0 of MenACWY control vaccination. The chain joins TRBV4-1 to TRBJ1-2; TRBD1 matches 7 bases. The sequence derives from an adult in good health. The DNA for the CDR3 is TGCGCCAGCAGCAAAAGGGACAGCGAGATTAACTATGGCTACACCTTC. It is translated as CASSKRDSEINYGYTF.